This T cell receptor delta chain derives from a study of Vδ1+ human thymocytes. Points from the study as a whole: Thymic TRG and TRD repertoires appeared highly polyclonal.

This clone was observed a handful of times. The antigen is unknown. Extracted RNA was reverse transcribed into cDNA. The CDR3 regions were amplified by multiplex PCR from V-gene primers to a constant-region primer. TCRdb reanalysed the multiplex PCR reads with CATT. Here the sample spans 50,000 to 75,000 delta-chain clones, roughly 16% being singletons. Per germline, CDR1 TSWWSYY and CDR2 QGS. The V segment lost 0 bases and the J segment 0 bases; nucleotides outside the gene matches: 23. The CDR3 covers 24 residues. The sample consisted of Vdelta1+ gamma-delta thymocytes from the thymus. As to subset: FACS-sorted CD3+ TCRalphabeta- TCRVdelta1+ TCRVdelta2- thymocytes. The chain carries TRDV1 and TRDJ1; 12 bases are a match to TRDD3. The TCR was taken from a girl less than two years old who had congenital heart surgery. The CDR3 region is CALGELLRPSSSGGYARYTDKLIF. DNA of the CDR3: TGTGCTCTTGGGGAACTCTTGCGGCCCAGTTCATCTGGGGGATACGCGAGATACACCGATAAACTCATCTTT.